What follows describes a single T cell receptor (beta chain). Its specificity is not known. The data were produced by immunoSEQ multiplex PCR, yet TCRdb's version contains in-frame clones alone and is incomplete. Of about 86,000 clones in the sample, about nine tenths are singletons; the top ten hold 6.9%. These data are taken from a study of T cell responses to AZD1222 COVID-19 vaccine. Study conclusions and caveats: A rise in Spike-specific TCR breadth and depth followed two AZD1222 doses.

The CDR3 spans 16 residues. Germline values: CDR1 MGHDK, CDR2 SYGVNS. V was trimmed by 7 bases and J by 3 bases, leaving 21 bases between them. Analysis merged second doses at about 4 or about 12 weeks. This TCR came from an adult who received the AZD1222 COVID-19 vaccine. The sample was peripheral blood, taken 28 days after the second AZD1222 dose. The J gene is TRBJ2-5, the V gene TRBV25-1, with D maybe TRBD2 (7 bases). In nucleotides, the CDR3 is TGTGCCAGCAATATAGGGGGGGACCCAACCAAAGAGACCCAGTACTTC. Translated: CASNIGGDPTKETQYF. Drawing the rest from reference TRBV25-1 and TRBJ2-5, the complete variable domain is EADIYQTPRYLVIGTGKKITLECSQTMGHDKMYWYQQDPGMELHLIHYSYGVNSTEKGDLSSESTVSRIRTEHFPLTLESARPSHTSQYLCASNIGGDPTKETQYFGPGTRLLVL.